This TCR beta chain is drawn from a study of PD-1 blockade in classical Hodgkin lymphoma. Study outcomes and limitations: CD4+ TCR diversity rose significantly by C4D1, and CD8+ TCR diversity did not.

Generated by immunoSEQ multiplex PCR, the TCRdb table keeps only in-frame clones and is missing some. The sample lists around 92,000 clones; 75% to 85% were seen once. Time point specified: cycle 4 day 1 (C4D1), after 6 weeks of nivolumab. Exposure to brentuximab vedotin varied, and each patient had relapsed following autologous stem cell transplantation. V shed 7 bases and J 7 bases; nucleotides not matched to a gene: 4. From germline, CDR1 is SNHLY and CDR2 FYNNEI. The length of the CDR3 is 14 residues. Regarding this clone: Its antigen is not identified.

The source is a human donor with classical Hodgkin lymphoma. This specimen was peripheral blood mononuclear cells (PBMCs), taken before the fourth cycle of nivolumab. The chain carries TRBV2 and TRBJ2-2; 12 bases map to TRBD1. The CDR3 loop reads CASKGTGGGGELFF. CDR3 nucleotides: TGTGCCAGCAAGGGGACAGGGGGCGGCGGGGAGCTGTTTTTT.